What follows describes a single T cell receptor beta chain. The CDR3 has 15 residues. V was shortened by 6 bases and J by 1 base, with 16 bases between the two germline ends. Germline CDR1 is MNHEY and CDR2 is SVGAGI. Generated by immunoSEQ multiplex PCR, the TCRdb table keeps only in-frame clones and is missing some. The sample lists 130,000 or so clones; roughly 86% were seen once. The data originate from a study of cytomegalovirus exposure and HLA in healthy donors. The sequenced material came from PBMCs. J is TRBJ2-7 and V is TRBV6-5, with D maybe TRBD2 (5 bases). The sequence was obtained from a man aged 25 to 40 in good health and CMV-seronegative. The CDR3 loop is CASSLMEATSYEQYF. CDR3 nucleotide sequence: TGTGCCAGCAGCCTCATGGAGGCGACTTCCTACGAGCAGTACTTC.